This entry features one T cell receptor (beta chain) sequence. What it recognizes is unknown. A sample-barcoded 5' primer and a J-beta primer mix were used in a second PCR of roughly 6 to 11 cycles. One entry per CDR3 protein, called by TCRdb with MiXCR from the 5' RACE reads. The sample includes around 600,000 distinct CDR3 sequences, around 48% of them seen just once. This entry comes from a study of blood T cells in healthy people across ages. Points from the study as a whole: Strong correlation existed between TCR beta diversity and naive T cell percentage. Naive and antigen-experienced cells were not separated, limiting conclusive comparison. Naive CD4+ cell counts and diversity both ran higher in long-lived than in aged donors.

Per the germline V gene, CDR1 is MGHRA and CDR2 is YSYEKL. This CDR3 has 19 residues. The sequence came from a man aged 80 or over in good health. This chain uses TRBV4-1 with TRBJ2-1; 13 bases line up with TRBD2. The J call may be mistaken, given a closer DNA end match to TRBJ2-7. What was sequenced was blood. The CDR3 spells CASSPNAGTSGASYNEQYF. In nucleotides, the CDR3 is TGCGCCAGCAGCCCGAACGCCGGGACTAGCGGGGCTTCCTACAATGAGCAGTACTTC.